Listed below are T cell receptor beta chains from one sample, sequenced in a study of blood T cell repertoires in COVID-19. The data were produced by immunoSEQ multiplex PCR, yet TCRdb's version contains in-frame clones alone and is incomplete. The sample has just under 65,000 clones, roughly three quarters seen once; the top ten hold 12% to 15%. The material sequenced was peripheral blood. These receptors were collected from a man aged 55 to 69 with COVID-19, enrolled during active disease. Each CDR3 is given with its conserved first and last residue. Each record gives: D gene, V gene, J gene, CDR3 protein. A D gene is named only where the DNA matches it firmly.

>.|TRBV9|TRBJ1-2
CASSPGQPRSYGYTF
>TRBD2|TRBV7-3|TRBJ2-3
CASSLVAGAADTQYF
>.|TRBV7-9|TRBJ2-2
CASSRTNTGELFF
>TRBD2|TRBV11-2|TRBJ2-1
CASSLVVGGYEQFF
>.|TRBV2|TRBJ2-7
CASSEARGLGGREQYF
>.|TRBV2|TRBJ1-1
CASKEGGAEAFF
>TRBD1|TRBV11-3|TRBJ2-1
CASSRGQGEQFF
>TRBD1|TRBV11-2|TRBJ1-6
CASSWLGQGTSPLHF
>.|TRBV30|TRBJ1-5
CAWSQGRVGRQPQHF
>.|TRBV6-5|TRBJ1-6
CASSYVHSSGSPLHF
>TRBD1|TRBV5-1|TRBJ2-5
CASSWNPGGGQETQYF
>.|TRBV28|TRBJ2-7
CASSLQGSPYEQYF
>.|TRBV6-5|TRBJ2-2
CASSYAGVTGELFF
>TRBD1|TRBV6-5|TRBJ2-7
CASSHGAGGMYEQYF